This T cell receptor beta chain came from a study of Graves' ophthalmopathy and Graves' hyperthyroidism (dated by TCRdb to the late 2010s). Describing the broader study: Peripheral blood was collected before any treatment was given, at the time of initial diagnosis. The study used signatures of the TCR beta repertoire to tell Graves' ophthalmopathy apart from Graves' hyperthyroidism and to predict which patients would progress to ophthalmopathy. In total, 120 to 150 blood samples were TCR-sequenced: 43 ophthalmopathy, over 70 hyperthyroidism and approximately 17 hyperthyroidism-to-ophthalmopathy patients. To explore V-J signatures that distinguish ophthalmopathy from hyperthyroidism, a discovery set of about a hundred patients was enrolled, made up of around 44 with ophthalmopathy and roughly 55 with stable hyperthyroidism. The independent validation cohort included under 20 hyperthyroidism patients plus 17 patients who later progressed from hyperthyroidism to ophthalmopathy. In over five hyperthyroidism patients, the T-cell repertoires found in thyroid tissue were compared with those found in blood. Once sampling was done, hyperthyroidism patients were given methimazole at a starting dose of 30 mg daily, while ophthalmopathy patients were given high-dose intravenous methylprednisolone.

V drops 6 bases and J drops 0 bases, leaving 9 bases in between. The germline V gene gives CDR1 as SGDLS and CDR2 as YYNGEE. Its CDR3 holds 13 amino acids, cysteine through phenylalanine. The kept DNA is CDR3 alone, 39 bases in frame from the first base. Ophthalmopathy patients had moderately to severely active disease, Clinical Activity Score of at least 3, NOSPECS grade of at least 4, and disease duration under 3 months. Patients with other autoimmune diseases, uncontrolled infections, pregnancy or lactation were excluded. Clinical symptoms, serum thyroxine, TRAb, thyroid ultrasound and orbital computed tomography formed the basis of the diagnosis. Ficoll-Paque density gradient centrifugation was used to isolate PBMCs from around 9.1 ml of fresh peripheral blood. Total RNA was extracted using Trizol reagent, and RNA quality was checked on an Agilent 2100 Bioanalyzer. Broad study findings and their caveats: In validation, the model predicted ophthalmopathy progression with about 71% sensitivity and 72% to 80% specificity; eleven to twelve predicted patients were CT-confirmed with GO in a median of around 6 months. Most expanded thyroid clonotypes with a frequency above 0.001 also appeared in blood, which suggests that blood repertoires may reflect the immune response in the thyroid. In cross-validation, the 13-signature model distinguished ophthalmopathy from stable hyperthyroidism with approximately 90% sensitivity and around 83% specificity, while in the test set the corresponding values were approximately 80% and 75%. No statistical method was used to predetermine the sample size, and group allocation was not hidden from the investigators.

TCR beta CDR3 regions were amplified from RNA transcripts for repertoire sequencing. The first round was an RT-PCR using HTBI primers with the Qiagen OneStep RT-PCR kit, and this first round was followed by a second-round multiplex PCR, then size selection and purification. Libraries were sequenced paired-end with 100 bp reads on an Illumina HiSeq2000. On the authors' methods: Reads were processed with SOAPnuke, discarding reads with adapters, uncalled bases, mean Phred below 15, or no exact constant-primer or identifier match. COPE v1.2.5 was used to merge high-quality paired reads. Each unique nucleotide sequence was treated as a clonotype, and MiTCR v1.1 was used to align the clonotypes to the IMGT TRB V, D and J references. Only V-J combinations with frequency above 0.0001 were analysed, covering approximately 99% of repertoires. For each V-J combination, a TCR clonal expansion and chaos score was defined as the ratio of F50 clonal expansion to chaos observed in the TCRdist matrix. Welch's t-statistics and random forest were used to narrow the features down to approximately twelve V-J combinations, which were then fed into a naive Bayes classifier. Thyroid-blood repertoire similarity was quantified with the Morisita-Horn index. TCRdb handled the public reads itself, with Q25 trimming in fastp and clone calling in MiXCR, and kept productive beta chains. Rows matching on CDR3 protein sequence are summarized as one entry with the most common DNA and genes. Here the V and J calls rest on TCRdb's processing, not on the authors' analysis. In this sample the table shows almost 750,000 distinct CDR3 sequences, roughly two fifths of which occur a single time. The ten largest clonotypes hold 44% of the sample.

This clonotype appeared a few times. Its cognate antigen has yet to be identified. Nothing much larger sits one base from this clone, and base qualities are not available. This receptor was identified in an adult man with Graves' ophthalmopathy. The rearranged chain carries TRBV9 and TRBJ1-2; confidence is insufficient to name the D gene. The material sequenced was peripheral blood. The CDR3 sequence is CASTLTANYGYTF. The DNA reads as follows: TGTGCCAGCACCCTCACCGCTAACTATGGCTACACCTTC.